These 18 T cell receptor beta chains were all obtained from the same sample, sequenced in a study of blood T cell repertoires in COVID-19. This table comes from immunoSEQ multiplex PCR, and its TCRdb copy is limited to in-frame clones, with some not included. The sample lists under 250,000 clones, more than 65% seen once, with about 9.7% in the top ten. Sequencing was done on a sample of peripheral blood. The origin of the receptors is a middle-aged man with active or convalescent COVID-19.

The rearrangement uses TRBV5-6 and TRBJ1-3, with 7 bases fitting TRBD1. The ends lost 2 bases at V and 2 bases at J; junction bases unmatched: 4. From germline, CDR1 is SGHDT and CDR2 YYEEEE. This CDR3 has 15 residues. CDR3 residues: CASSLIRGAGNTIYF. The CDR3 DNA follows: TGTGCCAGCAGCTTAATCAGGGGGGCTGGAAACACCATATATTTT.

The chain links TRBV28 to TRBJ2-1; possible D gene TRBD2, 5 bases. V lost 6 bases, J lost 2 bases, and 17 bases lay in between. CDR1 and CDR2 (germline): MDHEN, SYDVKM. This CDR3 comprises 16 residues. The CDR3, as DNA: TGTGCCAGCAGGGCCCCGGGATCCCCCCCCTACAATGAGCAGTTCTTC. This translates into CASRAPGSPPYNEQFF. The full variable domain, completed using reference TRBV28 and TRBJ2-1, is DVKVTQSSRYLVKRTGEKVFLECVQDMDHENMFWYRQDPGLGLRLIYFSYDVKMKEKGDIPEGYSVSREKKERFSLILESASTNQTSMYLCASRAPGSPPYNEQFFGPGTRLTVL.

This sequence joins TRBV5-1 and TRBJ2-2; 8 bases fit TRBD1. CDR1 and CDR2 from the germline V gene are SGHRS and YFSETQ. J lost 5 bases, V lost 0 bases, and 6 bases had no gene match. This CDR3 comprises 16 residues. CDR3 in amino acids: CASSLVQGALTGELFF. As DNA, the CDR3 is TGCGCCAGCAGCTTGGTCCAGGGGGCCCTAACCGGGGAGCTGTTTTTT.

The CDR3 DNA sequence: TGTGCCAGCAGCTCCAGGGGTAATAGTGGAAACACCATATATTTT. This sequence encodes CASSSRGNSGNTIYF. The V call is TRBV7-2, the J call TRBJ1-3, with D perhaps TRBD1 (6 bases). CDR3 length equals 15 residues. V gave up 4 bases and J gave up 3 bases, with 13 bases separating them. The V gene's germline CDR1 is SGHTA and CDR2 FQGNSA.

This clone was recorded once. The chain joins TRBV6-1 to TRBJ1-2; 7 nucleotides match TRBD1. The CDR3 consists of 17 residues. Looked up from germline, CDR1 is MNHNS and CDR2 is SASEGT. V shed 0 bases and J 7 bases; nucleotides not matched to a gene: 14. CDR3: CASSEAENRGLRSGYTF. The CDR3 DNA reads as TGTGCCAGCAGTGAAGCGGAAAACAGGGGCCTTAGAAGTGGCTACACCTTC.

This chain joins TRBV7-3 and TRBJ2-3, with a tentative D call TRBD2 (6 bases). This CDR3 region has 15 residues. V was pared by 2 bases and J by 4 bases, with 13 bases between. Per germline, CDR1 SGHTA and CDR2 FQGTGA. In nucleotides, the CDR3 is TGTGCCAGCAGCTTATTACCGGGAGTCGCAGATACGCAGTATTTT. Translated, it gives CASSLLPGVADTQYF.

This clone occurred a few times. The V and J genes are TRBV6-5 and TRBJ2-7; D unresolved. The CDR3 has 13 amino acids. CDR1 MNHEY and CDR2 SVGAGI come from the germline V gene. Deletions cut 0 bases from V and 1 base from J, with 4 bases between. This CDR3 reads CASSYSESYEQYF. The DNA of the CDR3 is TGTGCCAGCAGTTACTCAGAGTCCTACGAGCAGTACTTC.

The rearrangement joins TRBV7-8 to TRBJ1-4; 9 bases map to TRBD1. With 6 bases clipped from V and 8 bases from J, the junction kept 13 bases outside the gene matches. The CDR3 covers 16 residues. Germline lookup yields CDR1 SGHVS and CDR2 FQNEAQ. The CDR3 is CASSYDPGQGKEKLFF. As DNA, the CDR3 is TGTGCCAGCAGTTACGACCCTGGACAGGGGAAAGAAAAACTGTTTTTT.

The genes are TRBV10-3 and TRBJ1-6; TRBD1 is a possible D gene (5 bases). V was pared by 1 base and J by 4 bases, with 11 bases between. This CDR3 region has 16 residues. Germline assignment: CDR1 ENHRY and CDR2 SYGVKD. CDR3 residues: CAISEYPGPYNSPLHF. The CDR3 region has the DNA TGTGCCATCAGTGAGTACCCAGGGCCATATAATTCACCCCTCCACTTT.

The J gene is TRBJ2-5, the V gene TRBV24-1, with D possibly matching TRBD1 (6 bases). This CDR3 has 13 amino acids. V dropped 4 bases and J dropped 5 bases, with 10 bases sitting between them. Germline CDR1 is KGHDR and CDR2 is SFDVKD. The CDR3 sequence is CATSEGTKETQYF. CDR3 bases: TGTGCCACCAGTGAGGGGACAAAGGAGACCCAGTACTTC.

The chain employs TRBV18 and TRBJ2-7, with TRBD2 as a possible D gene (7 bases). From germline, CDR1 is KGHSH and CDR2 LQKENI. The CDR3 is made up of 13 amino acids. Trimming pared 4 bases from V and 7 bases from J, leaving 14 bases between. DNA for the CDR3: TGTGCCAGCTCACTGGGGGGGCCGGGGGAGCAGTACGTC. The encoded protein is CASSLGGPGEQYV.

The chain has TRBV5-4 and TRBJ2-5; D is possibly TRBD1 (5 bases). The CDR3 is 17 amino acids. Germline CDR1 reads SGHNT; CDR2 reads YYREEE (reference sequence). Trimming removed 0 bases at V and 5 bases at J, with 20 bases between. For the CDR3, the DNA is TGTGCCAGCAGCTTGGATGTTAGGGCAGGGCAGGACGAGACCCAGTACTTC. This gives the protein CASSLDVRAGQDETQYF.

This CDR3 is CASSILGDLPNQPQHF. The CDR3 bases are TGTGCCAGTAGTATACTAGGCGATCTCCCCAATCAGCCCCAGCATTTT. This chain links TRBV19 with TRBJ1-5; D is unclear. The CDR3 has 16 residues. V lost 2 bases, J lost 3 bases, and 14 bases lay in between. Germline-derived CDR1 and CDR2 are LNHDA and SQIVND (reference sequence).

This clone has a single count. J is TRBJ1-5 and V is TRBV28; TRBD1 is a possible D gene (5 bases). The germline V gene has CDR1 MDHEN and CDR2 SYDVKM. V was pared by 6 bases and J by 7 bases, with 16 bases between. This CDR3 is 14 amino acids long. The CDR3 loop is CASSLPTRVQPQHF. The CDR3 nucleotides are TGTGCCAGCAGCCTCCCCACCAGGGTACAGCCCCAGCATTTT.

The chain combines TRBV2 with TRBJ1-1, with 12 bases matching TRBD1. CDR3 size: 18 residues. Germline values: CDR1 SNHLY, CDR2 FYNNEI. Trimming took 8 bases from V and 2 from J; bases not matched to a gene: 15. The CDR3 nucleotides read TGTGCCAGCCTCCCCCGGGACAGGGGGCCCAGTAGAAACACTGAAGCTTTCTTT. It yields the protein CASLPRDRGPSRNTEAFF.

The gene calls are TRBV25-1 and TRBJ2-3; possibly TRBD2 for D (6 bases). This CDR3 is built from 14 residues. The V gene's germline CDR1 is MGHDK and CDR2 SYGVNS. V was cut by 3 bases and J by 2 bases, with 9 bases left in between. CDR3 coding DNA: TGTGCCAGCAGTGACCGGGACTCCACAGATACGCAGTATTTT. Protein product: CASSDRDSTDTQYF.

This sequence joins TRBV14 and TRBJ2-1, with D uncertain. CDR3 length equals 12 residues. V was pared by 0 bases and J by 9 bases, with 6 bases between. Germline V gene sequence: CDR1 SGHDN, CDR2 FVKESK. The CDR3 coding sequence is TGTGCCAGCAGCCAAGATTTCGGTGAGCAGTTCTTC. Amino acids: CASSQDFGEQFF.

This clone was counted a few times. In nucleotides, the CDR3 is TGTGCCAGCAGCTTACAGGCTGTGAGCACAGATACGCAGTATTTT. Translated, it gives CASSLQAVSTDTQYF. The genes are TRBV7-2 and TRBJ2-3; D not resolved. The length of the CDR3 is 15 residues. Trimming took 2 bases from V and 0 from J, leaving 9 bases between them. CDR1 and CDR2 (germline): SGHTA, FQGNSA. The whole variable domain, filled in from reference TRBV7-2 and TRBJ2-3, reads GAGVSQSPSNKVTEKGKDVELRCDPISGHTALYWYRQSLGQGLEFLIYFQGNSAPDKSGLPSDRFSAERTGGSVSTLTIQRTQQEDSAVYLCASSLQAVSTDTQYFGPGTRLTVL.